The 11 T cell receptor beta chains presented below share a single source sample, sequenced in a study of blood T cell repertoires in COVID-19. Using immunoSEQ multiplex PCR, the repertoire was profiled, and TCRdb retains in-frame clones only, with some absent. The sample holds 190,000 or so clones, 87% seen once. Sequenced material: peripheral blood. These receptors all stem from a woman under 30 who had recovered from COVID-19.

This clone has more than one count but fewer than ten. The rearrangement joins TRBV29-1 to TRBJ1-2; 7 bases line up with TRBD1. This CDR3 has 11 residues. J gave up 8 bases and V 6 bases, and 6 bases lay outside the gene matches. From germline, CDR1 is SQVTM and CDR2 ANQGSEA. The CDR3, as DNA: TGCAGCGTCAGAACAGGGGAAGGCTACACCTTC. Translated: CSVRTGEGYTF.

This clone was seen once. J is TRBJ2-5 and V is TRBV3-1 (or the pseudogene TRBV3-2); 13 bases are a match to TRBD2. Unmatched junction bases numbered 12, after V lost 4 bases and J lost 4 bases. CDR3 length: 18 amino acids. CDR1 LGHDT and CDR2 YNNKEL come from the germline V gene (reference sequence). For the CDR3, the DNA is TGTGCCAGCAGCCTCCCCCAGGGGACTAGCGGGGACCTAGAGACCCAGTACTTC. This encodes CASSLPQGTSGDLETQYF.

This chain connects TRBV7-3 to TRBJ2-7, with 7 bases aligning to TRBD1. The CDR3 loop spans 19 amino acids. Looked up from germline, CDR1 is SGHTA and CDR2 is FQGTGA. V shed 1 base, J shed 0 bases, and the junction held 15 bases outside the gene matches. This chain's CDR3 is CASSLNFGFRQGSSYEQYV. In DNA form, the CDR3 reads TGTGCCAGCAGCTTAAATTTCGGGTTTCGACAGGGTAGCTCCTACGAGCAGTACGTC.

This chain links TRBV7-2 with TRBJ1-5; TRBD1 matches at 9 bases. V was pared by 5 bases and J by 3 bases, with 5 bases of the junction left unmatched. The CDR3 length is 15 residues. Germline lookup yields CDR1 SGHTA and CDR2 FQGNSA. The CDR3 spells CASSLQGAPNQPQHF. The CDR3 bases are TGTGCCAGCAGCCTACAGGGGGCACCCAATCAGCCCCAGCATTTT.

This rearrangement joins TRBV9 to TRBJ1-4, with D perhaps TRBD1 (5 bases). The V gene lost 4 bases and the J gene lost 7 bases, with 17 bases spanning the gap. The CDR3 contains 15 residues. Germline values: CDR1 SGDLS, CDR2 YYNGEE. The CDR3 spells CASSPGPARGEKLFF. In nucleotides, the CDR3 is TGTGCCAGCAGCCCAGGGCCCGCTAGGGGTGAAAAACTGTTTTTT.

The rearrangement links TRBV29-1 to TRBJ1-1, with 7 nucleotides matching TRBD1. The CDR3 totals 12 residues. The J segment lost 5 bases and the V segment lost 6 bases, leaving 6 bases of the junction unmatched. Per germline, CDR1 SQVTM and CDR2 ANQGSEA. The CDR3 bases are TGCAGCGTGTTGGCGACAGGGACTGAAGCTTTCTTT. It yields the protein CSVLATGTEAFF.

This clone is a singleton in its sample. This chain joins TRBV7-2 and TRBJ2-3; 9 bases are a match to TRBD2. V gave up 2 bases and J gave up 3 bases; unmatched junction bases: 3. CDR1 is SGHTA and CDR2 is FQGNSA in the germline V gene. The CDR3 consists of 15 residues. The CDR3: CASSLFAGGTDTQYF. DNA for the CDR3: TGTGCCAGCAGCTTATTTGCGGGAGGGACAGATACGCAGTATTTT.

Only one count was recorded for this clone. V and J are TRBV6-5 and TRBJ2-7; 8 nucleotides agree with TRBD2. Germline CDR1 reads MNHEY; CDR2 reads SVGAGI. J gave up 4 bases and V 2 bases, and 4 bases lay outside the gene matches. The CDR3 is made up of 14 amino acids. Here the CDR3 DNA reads TGTGCCAGCAGTTACCTAGCGGGCGGGTACGAGCAGTACTTC. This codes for CASSYLAGGYEQYF.

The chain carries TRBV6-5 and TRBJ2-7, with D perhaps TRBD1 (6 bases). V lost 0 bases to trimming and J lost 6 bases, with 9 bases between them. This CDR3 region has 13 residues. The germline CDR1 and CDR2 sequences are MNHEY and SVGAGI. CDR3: CASSYSRGGEQYV. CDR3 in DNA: TGTGCCAGCAGTTACTCGAGAGGGGGCGAGCAGTACGTC.

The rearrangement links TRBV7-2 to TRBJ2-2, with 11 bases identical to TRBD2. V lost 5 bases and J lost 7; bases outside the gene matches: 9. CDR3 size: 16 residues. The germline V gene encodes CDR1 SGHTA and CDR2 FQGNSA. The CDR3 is CASSLGLAEWGGELFF. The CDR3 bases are TGTGCCAGCAGCCTGGGACTAGCGGAGTGGGGCGGGGAGCTGTTTTTT.

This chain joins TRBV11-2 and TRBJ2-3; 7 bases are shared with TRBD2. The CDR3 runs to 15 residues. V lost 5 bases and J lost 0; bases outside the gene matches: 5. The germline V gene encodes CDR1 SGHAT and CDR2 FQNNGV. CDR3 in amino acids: CASSPRGVSTDTQYF. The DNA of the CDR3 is TGTGCCAGCAGCCCACGGGGGGTCAGCACAGATACGCAGTATTTT.